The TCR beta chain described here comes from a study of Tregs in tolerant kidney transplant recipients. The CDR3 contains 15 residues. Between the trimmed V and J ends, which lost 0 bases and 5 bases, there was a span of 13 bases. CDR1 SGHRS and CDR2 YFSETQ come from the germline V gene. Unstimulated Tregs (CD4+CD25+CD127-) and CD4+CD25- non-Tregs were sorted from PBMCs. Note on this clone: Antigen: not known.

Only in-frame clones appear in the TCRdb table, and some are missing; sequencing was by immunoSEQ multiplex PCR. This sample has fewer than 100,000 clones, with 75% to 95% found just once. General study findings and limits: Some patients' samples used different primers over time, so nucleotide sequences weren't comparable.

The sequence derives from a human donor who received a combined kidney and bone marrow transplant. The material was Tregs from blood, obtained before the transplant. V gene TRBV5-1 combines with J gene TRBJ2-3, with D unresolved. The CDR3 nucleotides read TGCGCCAGCAGCTTGGGGGTTTCCGCTGGAGATACGCAGTATTTT. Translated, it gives CASSLGVSAGDTQYF.